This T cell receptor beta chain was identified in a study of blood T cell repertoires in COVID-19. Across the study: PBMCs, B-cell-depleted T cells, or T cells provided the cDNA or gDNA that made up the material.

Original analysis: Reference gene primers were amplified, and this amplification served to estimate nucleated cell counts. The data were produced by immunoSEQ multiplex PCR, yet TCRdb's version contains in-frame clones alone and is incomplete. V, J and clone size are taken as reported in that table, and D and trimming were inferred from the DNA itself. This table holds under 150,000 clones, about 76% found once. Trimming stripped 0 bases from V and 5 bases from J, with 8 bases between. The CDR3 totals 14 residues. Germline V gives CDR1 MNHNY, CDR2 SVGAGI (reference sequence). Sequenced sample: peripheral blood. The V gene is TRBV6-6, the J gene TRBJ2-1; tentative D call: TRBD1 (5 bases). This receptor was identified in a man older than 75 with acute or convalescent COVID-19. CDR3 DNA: TGTGCCAGCAGTTACTCGATCAGGGACAATGAGCAGTTCTTC. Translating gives CASSYSIRDNEQFF.